This T cell receptor beta chain was sequenced for a study of Tregs in tolerant kidney transplant recipients. Whole-study findings and limits: Biological reproducibility was not directly addressed in this study. Few patients were studied, so findings need validation in larger groups.

Regulatory T cells were sorted from thawed PBMCs rested overnight at 37°C with about 220 IU/ml IL-2. The repertoire was sequenced with immunoSEQ multiplex PCR; TCRdb's copy has only in-frame clones and lacks some. The data contain under 20,000 clones, roughly 80% of them singletons. As regards this clone: What it binds is unknown.

This clonotype was sampled from a human donor in good health. Specimen: Tregs from blood.

CDR3 region: CASTWESEGDTQYF. CDR3 DNA sequence: TGTGCCAGCACCTGGGAGTCCGAGGGAGATACGCAGTATTTT. This sequence joins TRBV2 and TRBJ2-3; weak D call: TRBD2 (5 bases). Trimming cost V 7 bases and J 5 bases, with 16 bases left between them. Germline-derived CDR1 and CDR2 are SNHLY and FYNNEI. The CDR3 has 14 amino acids.